The T cell receptor beta chain described here comes from a study of blood T cells in healthy people across ages. Across the whole study: Template switching captured about one barcoded beta molecule per two T cells.

Regarding the study as a whole: Naive CD4+ cell counts and diversity both ran higher in long-lived than in aged donors.

Germline loops: CDR1 SGHRS, CDR2 YFSETQ. The CDR3 contains 15 residues. J lost 5 bases, V lost 3 bases, and 5 bases had no gene match. This clonotype was counted between two and nine times. As yet, its antigen is unknown. The authors ran a second PCR of about 6 to 11 cycles using a sample-barcoded 5' primer and a J-beta primer mix. TCRdb re-called the 5' RACE reads through MiXCR, storing one row per CDR3 protein. The repertoire holds 710,000 or so distinct CDR3 sequences, with 20% to 25% as singletons. PBMCs were isolated at a quantity of at least 6 million per sample. The extraction recovered at least 6 micrograms of total RNA per sample.

The J gene is TRBJ2-5, the V gene TRBV5-1; 12 positions agree with TRBD2. Input material: blood. The sequence came from a man between 70 and 80 years old in good health. The CDR3 DNA sequence: TGCGCCAGCAGCTATGGACTAGCGGGATCGGAGACCCAGTACTTC. The encoded protein is CASSYGLAGSETQYF.